The sequence of this TCR beta chain was determined in a study of cytotoxic CD8 clonotypes in ibrutinib-treated CLL. Overall study: In all, around 10 patients were relapsed/refractory, some 14 were treatment-naive and roughly 18 were IGHV unmutated.

Overall study findings and caveats: Clonality was elevated at ibrutinib response and had returned toward baseline at progression. Clonality measured at baseline exceeded age-matched healthy donors, tracking circulating CD8+ T-cell counts.

Clones were read by immunoSEQ multiplex PCR, and TCRdb kept only the in-frame ones, dropping some. The data contain tens of thousands of clones, about 70% of them singletons. As for this clone: The antigen is unknown.

PBMCs that had been cryopreserved were the source of about 2 micrograms of genomic DNA for TCR beta libraries. Per germline, CDR1 SGHRS and CDR2 YFSETQ. This CDR3 region has 16 residues. J lost 5 bases, V lost 4 bases, and 6 bases had no gene match. Sequencing used PBMCs, obtained after 24 months of ibrutinib treatment. The J gene is TRBJ2-5, the V gene TRBV5-1; 15 bases are shared with TRBD2. The sequence came from a human donor with chronic lymphocytic leukemia. CDR3: CASSLSGTSGGETQYF. CDR3 nucleotide sequence: TGCGCCAGCAGCCTAAGTGGGACTAGCGGGGGGGAGACCCAGTACTTC.